These T cell receptor beta chains were read from a single sample in a study of blood T cell repertoires in COVID-19. Assay used: immunoSEQ multiplex PCR; TCRdb lists only in-frame clones, some missing. The repertoire holds about 30,000 clones, with about 90% as singletons. Source material: peripheral blood. The receptors here all came from a human donor in a cohort sampled during active COVID-19. The CDR3 runs from the conserved cysteine through the conserved F or W. A D gene is named only where the DNA matches it firmly. Expanded clones get a size class; other rows say once, few or many, or leave the size out.

cdr3_length j_call d_call v_call clone_size cdr3_nt cdr3_aa
14 TRBJ1-2 NA TRBV19 NA TGTGCCAGTAGAATACAGGGAACTAACTATGGCTACACCTTC CASRIQGTNYGYTF
13 TRBJ2-7 TRBD2 TRBV12-5 once TGTGCTAGTGGTTCCGGACTAGCGGGGGAGCAGTACTTC CASGSGLAGEQYF
14 TRBJ1-4 NA TRBV11-2 NA TGTGCCAGCAGCTTGAGCGGGGCCAATGAAAAACTGTTTTTT CASSLSGANEKLFF
16 TRBJ2-2 NA TRBV11-1 NA TGTGCCAGCAGCCCGCCAGGACAGGGAGGGACCGGGGAGCTGTTTTTT CASSPPGQGGTGELFF
16 TRBJ2-3 TRBD2 TRBV9 NA TGTGCCAGCAGCGTAGGACTAGCGGGGGGTGCAGATACGCAGTATTTT CASSVGLAGGADTQYF
13 TRBJ2-7 NA TRBV6-1 NA TGTGCCAGCAGTGAAGAGAGGTCCTACGAGCAGTACTTC CASSEERSYEQYF
12 TRBJ2-3 NA TRBV6-1 NA TGTGCCAGCAGTGAATTCGCAGATACGCAGTATTTT CASSEFADTQYF
15 TRBJ2-5 NA TRBV5-6 NA TGTGCCAGCAGCCCTTCTTATGGGGGCCCAGAGACCCAGTACTTC CASSPSYGGPETQYF
14 TRBJ1-4 NA TRBV10-2 NA TGCGCCAGCAGTGACGGCGGTTTGGATGAAAAACTGTTTTTT CASSDGGLDEKLFF
13 TRBJ1-5 NA TRBV6-2/TRBV6-3 NA TGTGCCAGCAGTTACTCGGCGGGTCAGCCCCAGCATTTT CASSYSAGQPQHF
12 TRBJ2-5 NA TRBV7-2 NA TGTGCCAGCAGCTTAGGAGAAGAGACCCAGTACTTC CASSLGEETQYF
15 TRBJ2-5 NA TRBV7-2 NA TGTGCCAGCAGCTTAGTTGTAGGCAGGCCAGAGACCCAGTACTTC CASSLVVGRPETQYF
13 TRBJ1-2 TRBD1 TRBV6-5 NA TGTGCCACGAGGACAGGGGCGATCTATGGCTACACCTTC CATRTGAIYGYTF
15 TRBJ1-5 TRBD1 TRBV19 NA TGTGCCAGTAGTATAGATGGGGACAGTCATCAGCCCCAGCATTTT CASSIDGDSHQPQHF
16 TRBJ1-3 NA TRBV4-1 NA TGCGCCAGCAGCCAACCCCCGGGACAAGCTGGAAACACCATATATTTT CASSQPPGQAGNTIYF
15 TRBJ1-1 TRBD1 TRBV14 few TGTGCCAGCAGCCAAGTTGCGGGCAGGGGGGCTGAAGCTTTCTTT CASSQVAGRGAEAFF
13 TRBJ2-2 NA TRBV24-1 once TGTGCCACCAGTGGAGGAGGAACCGGGGAGCTGTTTTTT CATSGGGTGELFF
16 TRBJ1-2 TRBD1 TRBV3-1/TRBV3-2 NA TGTGCCAGCAGCCAGCCGGGACAGGGACAAAGGTTTGGCTACACCTTC CASSQPGQGQRFGYTF
14 TRBJ2-1 NA TRBV6-4 NA TGTGCCAGCAGTACCAACGCGGGATTAGGCGAGCAGTTCTTC CASSTNAGLGEQFF
15 TRBJ2-7 TRBD1 TRBV9 few TGTGCCAGCAGCGTCGGCAGGGGGCCATATAGCGAGCAGTACTTC CASSVGRGPYSEQYF
13 TRBJ2-1 NA TRBV6-5 NA TGTGCCGGGGGGTGGTATTCCTACAATGAGCAGTTCTTC CAGGWYSYNEQFF
16 TRBJ2-4 NA TRBV4-1 once TGCGCCAGCAGCCCCTTCGAGGGGGGGCGGGGAAACATTCAGTACTTC CASSPFEGGRGNIQYF
9 TRBJ2-7 NA TRBV27 once TGTGCCAGCAGCGACGAGCAGTACTTC CASSDEQYF
16 TRBJ2-7 TRBD1 TRBV4-1 NA TGCGCCAGCAGTCTTTCACCGGGACAGGGGGCGGGAGAGCAGTACTTC CASSLSPGQGAGEQYF
17 TRBJ1-5 NA TRBV19 once TGTGCCAGTACCCTAAGGGGGGTAGACGGGAGGTATCAGCCCCAGCATTTT CASTLRGVDGRYQPQHF
15 TRBJ2-3 NA TRBV5-4 NA TGTGCCAGCAGCCGGGAGGGGGCACGGACAGATACGCAGTATTTT CASSREGARTDTQYF
14 TRBJ2-1 NA TRBV3-1/TRBV3-2 NA TGTGCCAGCAGCCAGCCACCCGCGGTAGATGAGCAGTTCTTC CASSQPPAVDEQFF
14 TRBJ2-5 NA TRBV5-4 NA TGTGCCAGCAGCTCCGGTGGGGGGTTAGAGACCCAGTACTTC CASSSGGGLETQYF
14 TRBJ1-1 NA TRBV6-5 NA TGTGCCAGCAGCCGGACAGCCTTGAACACTGAAGCTTTCTTT CASSRTALNTEAFF
15 TRBJ1-2 NA TRBV7-8 NA TGTGCCAGCAGCTCGCGGACAGACTCTAACTATGGCTACACCTTC CASSSRTDSNYGYTF
15 TRBJ1-2 NA TRBV30 NA TGTGCCTGGAGTGTATGGCAACAGGGACGATATGGCTACACCTTC CAWSVWQQGRYGYTF
16 TRBJ2-7 TRBD1 TRBV19 once TGTGCCAGTAGTAGGGGCGCGGGACAGGGGGGGATCGAGCAGTACTTC CASSRGAGQGGIEQYF
15 TRBJ1-5 NA TRBV7-8 once TGTGCCAGCAGCCGTACAGGGAGAGGCAATCAGCCCCAGCATTTT CASSRTGRGNQPQHF
14 TRBJ2-6 NA TRBV4-1 NA TGCGCCAGCAGCCAGGGCGTTGGGGCCAACGTCCTGACTTTC CASSQGVGANVLTF
12 TRBJ2-3 NA TRBV12-3/TRBV12-4 NA TGTGCCAGCAGTTTAGCGGGGGGTACGCAGTATTTT CASSLAGGTQYF
13 TRBJ2-7 NA TRBV6-5 NA TGTGCCAGCAGTTACTCGAACAGCTACGAGCAGTACTTC CASSYSNSYEQYF
14 TRBJ2-1 NA TRBV6-6 NA TGTGCCAGCAGTTACGGGACTCCAGGCAATGAGCAGTTCTTC CASSYGTPGNEQFF
15 TRBJ2-7 NA TRBV19 NA TGTGCCAGTAGAGATGGGGTGGACTTCTCCTACGAGCAGTACTTC CASRDGVDFSYEQYF
13 TRBJ2-2 NA TRBV5-1 NA TGCGCCAGCAGCACCTGGACTAACGGGGAGCTGTTTTTT CASSTWTNGELFF
19 TRBJ2-7 NA TRBV4-1 NA TGCGCCAGCAGCCAGCACTTGGTCCCTCGGCGGGGGCCCTCCTACGAGCAGTACTTC CASSQHLVPRRGPSYEQYF
15 TRBJ2-7 TRBD1 TRBV6-6 once TGTGCCAGCAGTCCCGCGGACAGGGGGGGACGCGAGCAGTACTTC CASSPADRGGREQYF
16 TRBJ2-2 TRBD2 TRBV4-1 NA TGCGCCAGCAGCCAAGATGGGACTAGCGGTTTTAGGGAGCTGTTTTTT CASSQDGTSGFRELFF
17 TRBJ2-1 TRBD2 TRBV7-9 NA TGTGCCAGCAGCTTCCCCCCTCGACTAGCGGGGGGCAATGAGCAGTTCTTC CASSFPPRLAGGNEQFF
15 TRBJ1-1 TRBD1 TRBV10-2 NA TGCGCCACGCGACAGGGAGGCTACATGAACACTGAAGCTTTCTTT CATRQGGYMNTEAFF